One and the same sample provided the 29 T cell receptor beta chains below, sequenced in a study of blood T cell repertoires in COVID-19. Sequencing was performed with immunoSEQ multiplex PCR; in TCRdb, only in-frame clones are kept and a portion is missing. The data hold about 230,000 clones, with 70% to 90% observed a single time. The sample was peripheral blood. These TCRs come from a man aged 45-65 years with COVID-19, enrolled during active disease.

The chain uses TRBV6-1 and TRBJ1-1; D uncertain. V was clipped by 2 bases and J by 10 bases, with 11 bases between them. Germline V gene data show CDR1 as MNHNS and CDR2 as SASEGT. The CDR3 is made up of 12 amino acids. The CDR3 bases are TGTGCCAGCAGTGAAATAGAGGGTGTAGCTTTCTTT. Protein product: CASSEIEGVAFF.

The chain combines TRBV6-6 with TRBJ1-5, with 7 bases fitting TRBD1. The CDR3 has 13 amino acids. Germline V lookup: CDR1 MNHNY, CDR2 SVGAGI (reference sequence). Germline trimming cut 7 bases from V and 2 bases from J; bases unmatched to any gene: 2. In DNA form, the CDR3 reads TGTGCCAGCACAGGACAGGGCAATCAGCCCCAGCATTTT. As protein: CASTGQGNQPQHF.

The V gene is TRBV12-3 or TRBV12-4, the J gene TRBJ2-7; weak D call: TRBD2 (6 bases). V was cut by 2 bases and J by 6 bases, with 8 bases left in between. CDR3 length equals 12 residues. The CDR3 reads CASSLSSVEQYF. CDR3 in DNA: TGTGCCAGCAGTTTATCTAGCGTCGAGCAGTACTTC.

The chain recombines TRBV2 with TRBJ1-1; no reliable D call. With 10 bases removed from V and 2 bases from J, the gap between germline ends came to 8 bases. Germline CDR1 reads SNHLY; CDR2 reads FYNNEI. This CDR3 has 11 residues. The CDR3 region is CATHTNTEAFF. CDR3 in DNA: TGTGCCACCCACACCAACACTGAAGCTTTCTTT.

V gene TRBV2 combines with J gene TRBJ1-6; no definite D call. Germline assignment: CDR1 SNHLY and CDR2 FYNNEI. There are 15 residues in the CDR3. V dropped 2 bases and J dropped 6 bases, with 11 bases sitting between them. The CDR3 sequence is CASSERAAVNSPLHF. CDR3 nucleotides: TGTGCCAGCAGTGAAAGGGCAGCGGTTAATTCACCCCTCCACTTT. Full variable domain (outside the CDR3, taken from reference TRBV2 and TRBJ1-6): EPEVTQTPSHQVTQMGQEVILRCVPISNHLYFYWYRQILGQKVEFLVSFYNNEISEKSEIFDDQFSVERPDGSNFTLKIRSTKLEDSAMYFCASSERAAVNSPLHFGNGTRLTVT.

The J gene is TRBJ2-5, the V gene TRBV7-8; 13 positions match TRBD2. Germline V gene lookup returns CDR1 SGHVS and CDR2 FQNEAQ. The trim removed 2 bases at V and 5 bases at J, leaving 5 bases unmatched. The CDR3 spans 16 residues. The CDR3 is CASSLQTSGGWETQYF. DNA of the CDR3: TGTGCCAGCAGCTTACAGACTAGCGGGGGGTGGGAGACCCAGTACTTC.

V usage is TRBV3-1 (or the pseudogene TRBV3-2) and J usage is TRBJ2-2; the D gene is possibly TRBD1 (6 bases). Germline CDR1 and CDR2: LGHDT and YNNKEL (reference sequence). The CDR3 is 14 residues long. Trimming pared 2 bases from V and 5 bases from J, leaving 9 bases between. CDR3 nucleotide sequence: TGTGCCAGCAGCCAAAACAGGGCGACCGGGGAGCTGTTTTTT. It codes for CASSQNRATGELFF.

The chain couples TRBV15 to TRBJ1-2, with 8 bases matching TRBD1. The CDR3 loop spans 16 amino acids. Trimming removed 3 bases from V and 4 bases from J; junction bases left unmatched: 10. Looked up from germline, CDR1 is LNHNV and CDR2 is YYDKDF (reference sequence). The CDR3 bases are TGTGCCACCAGCAGCGACGCGGGACAGGCGACCTATGGCTACACCTTC. Translating gives CATSSDAGQATYGYTF.

The J gene is TRBJ2-7, the V gene TRBV18; a weak D match, TRBD1 (5 bases). The germline V gene has CDR1 KGHSH and CDR2 LQKENI. Trimming took off 2 bases at V and 5 bases at J, with 7 bases between the two ends. CDR3 size: 12 residues. The CDR3 bases are TGTGCCAGCTCACCAGGGGCTGACGAGCAGTACTTC. It yields the protein CASSPGADEQYF.

The chain combines TRBV19 with TRBJ2-1; 10 bases align to TRBD2. The CDR3 is 15 residues long. The ends lost 6 bases at V and 6 bases at J; junction bases unmatched: 8. CDR1 is LNHDA, CDR2 SQIVND, per germline (reference sequence). CDR3: CASRSLAGGRNEQFF. The CDR3 nucleotides are TGTGCCAGTAGGTCTTTAGCGGGGGGCCGCAATGAGCAGTTCTTC.

The chain recombines TRBV9 with TRBJ2-3; 8 bases fit TRBD2. The CDR3 runs to 15 residues. Germline assignment: CDR1 SGDLS and CDR2 YYNGEE. With V trimmed by 7 bases and J by 0 bases, 7 bases remained unmatched. The chain's CDR3 is CASRRSGTSTDTQYF. The CDR3 DNA reads TGTGCCAGCCGGCGTAGCGGGACGAGCACAGATACGCAGTATTTT.

V gene TRBV5-1 combines with J gene TRBJ2-1; D is possibly TRBD2 (5 bases). The germline V gene has CDR1 SGHRS and CDR2 YFSETQ. The ends were cut back, 5 bases at V and 0 bases at J, with 15 bases in the middle. This CDR3 has 16 amino acids. CDR3 protein: CASSFPRGSSYNEQFF. CDR3 sequence (DNA): TGCGCCAGCAGTTTTCCTCGGGGAAGCTCCTACAATGAGCAGTTCTTC.

The V call is TRBV6-2 or TRBV6-3, the J call TRBJ1-2; tentative D call: TRBD1 (5 bases). The V end was cut by 5 bases, the J end by 4 bases, with 14 bases between. The CDR3 loop spans 14 amino acids. Germline assignment: CDR1 MNHEY and CDR2 SVGEGT. The CDR3 nucleotides read TGTGCCAGCAGTGACGGACACCGACCCTATGGCTACACCTTC. It yields the protein CASSDGHRPYGYTF.

Note on this clone: At one end, the junction sequence differs from germline, possibly due to a read error. This rearrangement joins TRBV7-6 to TRBJ2-6, with D hard to call. Per the germline V gene, CDR1 is SGHVS and CDR2 is FNYEAQ. This CDR3 has 16 residues. In nucleotides, the CDR3 is TGTGCCAGCAGTTTAGATGCGGACTCTGGGGCCAACGTCCTGACTTTC. Translating it yields CASSLDADSGANVLTF. Filled out from reference TRBV7-6 and TRBJ2-6, the complete variable domain reads GAGVSQSPRYKVTKRGQDVALRCDPISGHVSLYWYRQALGQGPEFLTYFNYEAQQDKSGLPNDRFSAERPEGSISTLTIQRTEQRDSAMYRCASSLDADSGANVLTFGAGSRLTVL.

The CDR3 region is CASSRLAVAYNEQFF. Here the CDR3 DNA reads TGTGCCAGCTCAAGACTAGCCGTCGCCTACAATGAGCAGTTCTTC. V is TRBV18 and J is TRBJ2-1; TRBD2 agrees at 7 bases. The CDR3 loop spans 15 amino acids. In germline, CDR1 is KGHSH, CDR2 LQKENI. The trim removed 5 bases at V and 2 bases at J, leaving 6 bases unmatched.

The V call is TRBV30, the J call TRBJ2-5, with 8 nucleotides matching TRBD1. Germline loops: CDR1 GTSNPN, CDR2 SVGIG (reference sequence). The V segment lost 3 bases and the J segment 4 bases; nucleotides outside the gene matches: 4. This CDR3 is 13 amino acids long. This CDR3 reads CAWSQGARETQYF. CDR3 DNA: TGTGCCTGGAGCCAGGGGGCTAGAGAGACCCAGTACTTC. Full variable domain (missing parts from reference TRBV30 and TRBJ2-5): SQTIHQWPATLVQPVGSPLSLECTVEGTSNPNLYWYRQAAGRGLQLLFYSVGIGQISSEVPQNLSASRPQDRQFILSSKKLLLSDSGFYLCAWSQGARETQYFGPGTRLLVL.

The chain combines TRBV18 with TRBJ1-4, with 7 bases matching TRBD1. Per germline, CDR1 KGHSH and CDR2 LQKENI. The CDR3 has 14 amino acids. V trimming: 6 bases; J trimming: 6 bases; junction bases outside the gene matches: 7. CDR3 sequence reads: CASSEGAGDEKLFF. The CDR3 bases are TGTGCCAGCTCGGAGGGGGCAGGAGATGAAAAACTGTTTTTT. Supplemented by reference TRBV18 and TRBJ1-4, the full variable domain reads NAGVMQNPRHLVRRRGQEARLRCSPMKGHSHVYWYRQLPEEGLKFMVYLQKENIIDESGMPKERFSAEFPKEGPSILRIQQVVRGDSAAYFCASSEGAGDEKLFFGSGTQLSVL.

The chain recombines TRBV5-1 with TRBJ1-1; D possibly corresponds to TRBD1 (5 bases). The V gene lost 0 bases and the J gene lost 10 bases, with 13 bases spanning the gap. Germline V gives CDR1 SGHRS, CDR2 YFSETQ. The length of the CDR3 is 13 residues. The CDR3 sequence is CASSLDGETAAFF. The DNA for the CDR3 is TGCGCCAGCAGCTTGGATGGTGAGACAGCAGCTTTCTTT.

Only one count was recorded for this clone. The rearrangement joins TRBV7-2 to TRBJ2-2, with D unresolved. Germline V lookup: CDR1 SGHTA, CDR2 FQGNSA. This CDR3 contains 16 residues. V was pared by 5 bases and J by 2 bases, with 15 bases between. The CDR3, as DNA: TGTGCCAGCAGCCCCCAGCCTAGGCCTAACACCGGGGAGCTGTTTTTT. This translates into CASSPQPRPNTGELFF.

This sequence joins TRBV7-2 and TRBJ2-2, with D possibly TRBD2 on 6 matching bases. Germline CDR1 reads SGHTA; CDR2 reads FQGNSA. This CDR3 region has 15 residues. V shed 2 bases and J shed 5 bases, with 12 bases lying between them. CDR3 protein: CASSLPGLGTGELFF. The CDR3 nucleotides read TGTGCCAGCAGCTTACCGGGACTCGGAACCGGGGAGCTGTTTTTT.

The chain couples TRBV25-1 to TRBJ1-1; possibly TRBD1 for D (6 bases). Germline CDR1 MGHDK, CDR2 SYGVNS. V was cut by 5 bases and J by 1 base, with 23 bases left in between. The CDR3 runs 18 residues. CDR3 bases: TGTGCCAGCAGTCGCGGATATCCGGCCCGGGACAAGAACACTGAAGCTTTCTTT. Amino acids: CASSRGYPARDKNTEAFF.

V gene TRBV19 combines with J gene TRBJ1-4, with TRBD1 identical over 8 bases. The germline V gene has CDR1 LNHDA and CDR2 SQIVND (reference sequence). Trimming removed 3 bases from V and 7 bases from J; junction bases left unmatched: 4. CDR3 length equals 14 residues. The CDR3 nucleotides read TGTGCCAGTAGTATTGACAGGGGAGGTGAAAAACTGTTTTTT. This sequence encodes CASSIDRGGEKLFF.

As concerns this clone: Other DNA sequences from this sample encode an identical CDR3 as well. The J gene is TRBJ2-7, the V gene TRBV9; TRBD1 aligns across 8 bases. Germline V CDR1 and CDR2: SGDLS, YYNGEE. V lost 0 bases and J lost 4; bases outside the gene matches: 6. This CDR3 is 15 amino acids long. The CDR3 nucleotides read TGTGCCAGCAGCGTAGGTTCAGGGGGCCCGTACGAGCAGTACTTC. Amino acid sequence: CASSVGSGGPYEQYF. The entire variable domain, with the rest obtained from reference TRBV9 and TRBJ2-7, is as follows: DSGVTQTPKHLITATGQRVTLRCSPRSGDLSVYWYQQSLDQGLQFLIQYYNGEERAKGNILERFSAQQFPDLHSELNLSSLELGDSALYFCASSVGSGGPYEQYFGPGTRLTVT.

This clone was observed a single time. The rearrangement joins TRBV18 to TRBJ2-2; possible D gene TRBD1, 6 bases. CDR3 length: 13 residues. Trimming shortened V by 1 base and J by 6 bases, and 6 bases separated the two germline ends. Germline-derived CDR1 and CDR2 are KGHSH and LQKENI. Here the CDR3 reads CASSPQGAGELFF. The CDR3 DNA sequence: TGTGCCAGCTCACCACAGGGGGCCGGGGAGCTGTTTTTT.

The rearrangement links TRBV7-9 to TRBJ1-3; D gene unclear. V dropped 2 bases and J dropped 1 base, with 6 bases sitting between them. Germline CDR1 and CDR2: SEHNR and FQNEAQ (reference sequence). This CDR3 comprises 14 residues. As DNA, the CDR3 is TGTGCCAGCAGCTTATCTATTTCTGGAAACACCATATATTTT. Its protein product is CASSLSISGNTIYF.

The table lists this clone with a few counts. The V and J genes are TRBV7-9 and TRBJ1-4; D is uncertain. Trimming left V 5 bases short and J 0 bases short, with 13 bases between. Germline CDR1 is SEHNR and CDR2 is FQNEAQ (reference sequence). The CDR3 runs 16 residues. The CDR3 spells CASSPVRVTTNEKLFF. As DNA, the CDR3 is TGTGCCAGCAGCCCCGTCCGGGTAACAACTAATGAAAAACTGTTTTTT.

This clone was seen a handful of times. The gene calls are TRBV11-1 and TRBJ1-2; D perhaps matches TRBD1 (5 bases). V lost 5 bases and J 6 bases, leaving 22 bases between the germline ends. This CDR3 comprises 16 residues. Looked up from germline, CDR1 is SGHAT and CDR2 is FQDESV (reference sequence). CDR3 coding DNA: TGTGCCAGCAGCCTTTACGTATCGGGGGGTGACGATGGCTACACCTTC. Translated, it gives CASSLYVSGGDDGYTF. Full variable domain (outside the CDR3, taken from reference TRBV11-1 and TRBJ1-2): EAEVAQSPRYKITEKSQAVAFWCDPISGHATLYWYRQILGQGPELLVQFQDESVVDDSQLPKDRFSAERLKGVDSTLKIQPAELGDSAMYLCASSLYVSGGDDGYTFGSGTRLTVV.

The V call is TRBV15, the J call TRBJ1-4, with D possibly TRBD1 on 6 matching bases. V was shortened by 0 bases and J by 3 bases, with 11 bases between the two germline ends. Per the germline V gene, CDR1 is LNHNV and CDR2 is YYDKDF (reference sequence). The CDR3 has 16 residues. The CDR3 sequence is CATSRDRGASNEKLFF. As DNA, the CDR3 is TGTGCCACCAGCAGAGACCGGGGGGCTTCTAATGAAAAACTGTTTTTT.

The rearrangement uses TRBV2 and TRBJ1-1, with a weak D call TRBD1 (5 bases). Germline CDR1 is SNHLY and CDR2 is FYNNEI. With 3 bases removed from V and 1 base from J, the gap between germline ends came to 12 bases. The CDR3 sequence is 15 residues long. CDR3 sequence (DNA): TGTGCCAGCAGTGAGGGGGGGGAGACGAACACTGAAGCTTTCTTT. It encodes CASSEGGETNTEAFF.